This T cell receptor beta chain was recovered during a study of PD-1 blockade in classical Hodgkin lymphoma. CDR1 and CDR2 (germline): SGHTA, FQGNSA. With 2 bases removed from V and 0 bases from J, the gap between germline ends came to 11 bases. This CDR3 region has 17 residues. The protocol was immunoSEQ multiplex PCR, while the TCRdb copy is restricted to in-frame clones and leaves out a portion. The sample shows about 22,000 clones, 75% to 90% of them seen only once. Time point of the sample: newly diagnosed, previously untreated cHL patient sample. Magnetic depletion of unwanted cells isolated CD4+ T cells from thawed PBMCs. Newly diagnosed, untreated classical Hodgkin lymphoma PBMCs provided comparison. This clone has a single count. The antigen is unknown. Overall study findings and caveats: Newly diagnosed patients reportedly had lower baseline TCR diversity than healthy donors. Sources of repertoire differences remain undefined, possibly disease activity or prior therapy.

The source of this sequence is a human donor with classical Hodgkin lymphoma. Sequencing used CD4+ T cells from blood. The chain combines TRBV7-2 with TRBJ2-6; the D is unclear. CDR3 DNA sequence: TGTGCCAGCAGCTTAATTGGACGCCACTCTGGGGCCAACGTCCTGACTTTC. It codes for CASSLIGRHSGANVLTF.